This T cell receptor beta chain was observed in a study of early stage breast cancer tumors. Study context: About 80% of the 16 invasive tumors were ER+, PR+ and HER2-. The ER+/PR+/HER2- tumors included seven or eight ductal and a few lobular carcinomas. Study results and caveats: Unsorted bulk genomic DNA sequencing lacked pairing and functional marker data. Commonly generated sequences made up most enriched TCRB sequences shared between patients.

This clone was detected a few times. Its antigen is not known. Profiled with immunoSEQ multiplex PCR; TCRdb holds only in-frame clones, not every one. The table lists fewer than 90,000 clones, around 80% of them singletons, with under 4% in the top ten. The V gene end was trimmed by 2 bases and the J gene end by 9 bases; junction bases not matched to a gene: 6. CDR1 is SNHLY and CDR2 is FYNNEI in the germline V gene. CDR3 length: 15 amino acids. This receptor was taken from a person aged 55-75 years with breast cancer. The V gene is TRBV2, the J gene TRBJ1-6, with 8 bases fitting TRBD1. What was sequenced was blood. CDR3 nucleotides: TGTGCCAGCAGTGAACTGGCAGGGGGCGGTTCACCCCTCCACTTT. Translating it yields CASSELAGGGSPLHF.